This T cell receptor (beta chain) was sequenced in a study of blood T cell repertoires in COVID-19. Looking at the study overall: Acute and convalescent COVID-19 samples came from the United States, Italy and Spain.

The CDR3 has 15 residues. After removal of 2 bases from V and 5 bases from J, the junction contained 4 bases not matched to a gene. Germline V gives CDR1 MGHDK, CDR2 SYGVNS. This clone has only a few counts. Libraries were prepared by immunoSEQ multiplex PCR; TCRdb keeps only in-frame clonotypes and omits some of them. Here the sample spans approximately 240,000 clones, about 86% being singletons. Sequencing was done on a sample of peripheral blood. The sequence was obtained from a woman aged 60-70 years with acute or convalescent COVID-19. This chain joins TRBV25-1 and TRBJ1-2, with 11 bases lining up with TRBD1. CDR3 in DNA: TGTGCCAGCAGTGAAAGGACAGGGGGCGGTTATGGCTACACCTTC. Its protein is CASSERTGGGYGYTF.